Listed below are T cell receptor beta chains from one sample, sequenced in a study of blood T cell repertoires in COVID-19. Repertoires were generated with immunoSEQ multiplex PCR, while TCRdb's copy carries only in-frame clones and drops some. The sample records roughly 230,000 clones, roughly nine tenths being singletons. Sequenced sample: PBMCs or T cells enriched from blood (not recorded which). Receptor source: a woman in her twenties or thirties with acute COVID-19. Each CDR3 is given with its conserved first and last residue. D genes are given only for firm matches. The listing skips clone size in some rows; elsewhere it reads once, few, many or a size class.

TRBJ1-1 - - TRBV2 TGTGCCAGCTCCCCGAAGCGGCAGGGGTGGACTGAAGCTTTCTTT CASSPKRQGWTEAFF
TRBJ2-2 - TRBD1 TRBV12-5 TGTGCTAGTGGGCGTACACAGGGGAAGTACACCGGGGAGCTGTTTTTT CASGRTQGKYTGELFF
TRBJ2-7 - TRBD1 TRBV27 TGTGCCGGACAGGGAGACGAGCAGTACTTC CAGQGDEQYF
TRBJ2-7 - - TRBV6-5 TGTGCCAGCAGTTACAACAGAGTCTACGAGCAGTACTTC CASSYNRVYEQYF
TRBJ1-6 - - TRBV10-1 TGCGCCAGCAGGGGGGGGAATTCACCCCTCCACTTT CASRGGNSPLHF
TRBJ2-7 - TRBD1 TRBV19 TGTGCCAGTAGTACCAAAAAAGAGACAGGGGGCACGTCCTACGAGCAGTACTTC CASSTKKETGGTSYEQYF
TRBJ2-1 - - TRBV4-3 TGCGCCAGCAGCCAAGATGCTAGCAGCAATGAGCAGTTCTTC CASSQDASSNEQFF
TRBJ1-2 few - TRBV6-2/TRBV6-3 TGTGCCAGCAGCAAGCCCCGCTATGGCTACACCTTC CASSKPRYGYTF
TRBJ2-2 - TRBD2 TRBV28 TGTGCCAGCAAAAGCGGGGCAGCGAACACCGGGGAGCTGTTTTTT CASKSGAANTGELFF
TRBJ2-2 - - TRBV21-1 TGTGCCAGCAGAAAAGGGGGTGTCAGGGAATTTATAGGAACCGGGGAGCTGTTTTTT CASRKGGVREFIGTGELFF